The sequence of this TCR beta chain was determined in a study of blood T cell repertoires in COVID-19. Study as a whole: Samples taken during acute and convalescent COVID-19 were collected in the United States, Italy and Spain.

Under the authors' procedure: By means of reference gene primer amplification, nucleated cell counts were estimated. Profiling relied on immunoSEQ multiplex PCR, and the TCRdb table lists in-frame clones only, not all of them. V and J calls and clone size are copied from that table; D and trimming were computed from the DNA. The sample comprises 250,000 or so clones, roughly 90% of which are singletons, and 2.6% rests with the top ten. V was shortened by 1 base and J by 3 bases, with 10 bases between the two germline ends. The germline V gene encodes CDR1 LGHNA and CDR2 YSLEER. There are 15 residues in the CDR3. Living in 24 US areas, the participants were between roughly 18 and 90 years of age.

The source of this sequence is a woman aged 30 to 39 with acute COVID-19. The rearrangement uses TRBV4-3 and TRBJ1-5; D remains ambiguous. The sample was PBMCs or T cells enriched from blood (not recorded which). The CDR3 loop reads CASSQVLDSNQPQHF. DNA for the CDR3: TGCGCCAGCAGCCAAGTCTTAGATTCCAATCAGCCCCAGCATTTT.